The entry below gives a single T cell receptor beta chain sequence along with its context. Its antigen is not identified. PCR was performed using 60 Vbeta and 13 Jbeta primers. The table came from immunoSEQ multiplex PCR; TCRdb's copy has only in-frame clones and leaves some out. This table has 200,000 or so clones, 75% to 85% appearing once. This sample is drawn from a study of cytomegalovirus exposure and HLA in healthy donors. Overall study results and limits: In vitro checks showed that a few CMV-associated chains really do target CMV antigens.

The origin of this receptor is a woman aged 18-30 years in good health and CMV-seropositive. Sequences were obtained from PBMCs.

This CDR3 is CASSPDWASGGDTEAFF. The CDR3 DNA follows: TGTGCCAGCAGCCCTGACTGGGCGTCGGGCGGGGACACTGAAGCTTTCTTT. V is TRBV11-2 and J is TRBJ1-1, with unresolved D. Looked up from germline, CDR1 is SGHAT and CDR2 is FQNNGV. This CDR3 is 17 amino acids long. V dropped 5 bases and J dropped 3 bases, with 22 bases sitting between them. The entire variable domain, with the rest obtained from reference TRBV11-2 and TRBJ1-1, is as follows: EAGVAQSPRYKIIEKRQSVAFWCNPISGHATLYWYQQILGQGPKLLIQFQNNGVVDDSQLPKDRFSAERLKGVDSTLKIQPAKLEDSAVYLCASSPDWASGGDTEAFFGQGTRLTVV.